The 14 T cell receptor beta chains in this list originate from one sample, sequenced in a study of cytomegalovirus exposure and HLA in healthy donors. PCR used 60 Vbeta primers and 13 Jbeta primers. Clones were sequenced by immunoSEQ multiplex PCR, and TCRdb holds only the in-frame ones, with some missing. The table has 120,000 or so clones, more than 65% seen once. The sample taken for sequencing was PBMCs. The receptors here all came from a woman aged 18-35 years in good health and CMV-seronegative.

This chain uses TRBV27 with TRBJ1-6, with 11 bases that match TRBD1. J was trimmed by 13 bases and V by 8 bases; bases with no gene match: 7. The CDR3 runs 13 residues. CDR1 is MNHEY and CDR2 is SMNVEV in the germline V gene (reference sequence). CDR3 loop: CASGRDRGSPLHF. DNA of the CDR3: TGTGCCAGCGGCCGGGACAGGGGGTCGCCCCTCCACTTT.

The chain has TRBV5-1 and TRBJ2-3; 9 positions match TRBD2. CDR3 size: 16 residues. Germline CDR1 reads SGHRS; CDR2 reads YFSETQ. The J segment lost 5 bases and the V segment lost 5 bases, leaving 12 bases of the junction unmatched. The CDR3 sequence: CASRSTTGTSLDTQYF. The CDR3 DNA reads as TGCGCCAGCAGATCTACAACCGGGACTAGCCTAGATACGCAGTATTTT.

The gene calls are TRBV27 and TRBJ1-1; no clear D gene. From germline, CDR1 is MNHEY and CDR2 SMNVEV (reference sequence). The CDR3 has 14 amino acids. Trimming removed 3 bases at V and 1 base at J, with 9 bases between. The CDR3 DNA reads as TGTGCCAGCAGTTTCCGCTCGGGGAACACTGAAGCTTTCTTT. Protein product: CASSFRSGNTEAFF.

This chain joins TRBV5-1 and TRBJ2-3, with D perhaps matching TRBD1 (7 bases). Germline V gene lookup returns CDR1 SGHRS and CDR2 YFSETQ. The V and J ends lost 1 base and 5 bases respectively, with 11 bases between them. The CDR3 runs to 14 residues. The CDR3 here is CASSLQGEEDTQYF. CDR3 bases: TGCGCCAGCAGCTTGCAGGGGGAGGAAGATACGCAGTATTTT.

This sequence joins TRBV27 and TRBJ2-7; 7 bases match TRBD1. The germline V gene encodes CDR1 MNHEY and CDR2 SMNVEV (reference sequence). This CDR3 spans 13 amino acids. With V trimmed by 5 bases and J by 1 base, 2 bases remained unmatched. CDR3 sequence (DNA): TGTGCCAGCAGTCCACAGGGGTCCTACGAGCAGTACTTC. It encodes CASSPQGSYEQYF.

The chain joins TRBV5-1 to TRBJ1-1, with 7 positions matching TRBD1. The CDR3 covers 14 residues. Germline values: CDR1 SGHRS, CDR2 YFSETQ. After removal of 0 bases from V and 5 bases from J, the junction contained 4 bases not matched to a gene. The CDR3 DNA sequence: TGCGCCAGCAGCTTGGGACAGGGTCGAACTGAAGCTTTCTTT. It encodes CASSLGQGRTEAFF. The full variable domain, completed using reference TRBV5-1 and TRBJ1-1, is KAGVTQTPRYLIKTRGQQVTLSCSPISGHRSVSWYQQTPGQGLQFLFEYFSETQRNKGNFPGRFSGRQFSNSRSEMNVSTLELGDSALYLCASSLGQGRTEAFFGQGTRLTVV.

The gene calls are TRBV27 and TRBJ1-5, with a tentative D call TRBD1 (6 bases). V dropped 2 bases and J dropped 0 bases, with 14 bases sitting between them. Germline CDR1 is MNHEY and CDR2 is SMNVEV (reference sequence). The length of the CDR3 is 17 residues. The CDR3 loop reads CASSLRFSGDSNQPQHF. CDR3 DNA sequence: TGTGCCAGCAGTTTAAGGTTTTCAGGGGATAGCAATCAGCCCCAGCATTTT.

The V gene is TRBV7-6, the J gene TRBJ2-1, with 14 bases matching TRBD2. V gave up 4 bases and J gave up 10 bases; unmatched junction bases: 6. CDR3 length: 15 amino acids. CDR1 SGHVS and CDR2 FNYEAQ come from the germline V gene. CDR3 region: CASSWTSGGRGEQFF. DNA for the CDR3: TGTGCCAGCAGCTGGACTAGCGGGGGGAGAGGCGAGCAGTTCTTC.

The genes are TRBV7-9 and TRBJ1-3; D uncertain. CDR1 is SEHNR and CDR2 is FQNEAQ in the germline V gene (reference sequence). V lost 2 bases, J lost 4 bases, and 9 bases lay in between. The CDR3 covers 14 residues. The CDR3 DNA sequence: TGTGCCAGCAGCTTACGAGGGCTGGGAAACACCATATATTTT. Protein sequence: CASSLRGLGNTIYF.

Details on this clone: Compared with germline, one end of the junction differs, possibly owing to a read error. The rearrangement uses TRBV4-2 and TRBJ2-4, with 10 bases lining up with TRBD1. Germline-derived CDR1 and CDR2 are LGHNA and YNFKEQ. There are 15 residues in the CDR3. The CDR3 sequence is CASSRTGGMKNSQYF. The DNA of the CDR3 is TGTGCCAGCAGCCGGACAGGGGGGATGAAAAACAGTCAGTACTTC.

This rearrangement joins TRBV7-2 to TRBJ1-5, with D possibly being TRBD1 (5 bases). The CDR3 length is 13 residues. Germline V gene data show CDR1 as SGHTA and CDR2 as FQGNSA. Deletions cut 0 bases from V and 6 bases from J, with 6 bases between. CDR3 in amino acids: CTSSLAQGQPQHF. CDR3 DNA: TGTACCAGCAGCTTAGCGCAGGGTCAGCCCCAGCATTTT.

V gene TRBV11-3 combines with J gene TRBJ1-6; D might be TRBD1 (6 bases). The germline V gene has CDR1 SGHNT and CDR2 YENEEA. Trimming took off 5 bases at V and 6 bases at J, with 14 bases between the two ends. This CDR3 has 15 residues. The CDR3 DNA sequence: TGTGCCAGCAGCCTCCGTGGGGGCCGTAATTCACCCCTCCACTTT. This gives the protein CASSLRGGRNSPLHF.

This clone was picked up a small number of times. The rearrangement links TRBV7-6 to TRBJ2-2, with TRBD1 matching 7 bases. Trimming removed 11 bases from V and 5 bases from J; junction bases left unmatched: 14. Germline values: CDR1 SGHVS, CDR2 FNYEAQ. This CDR3 spans 15 amino acids. This chain's CDR3 is CAVPPPGQLTGELFF. The CDR3 region has the DNA TGTGCCGTCCCCCCCCCGGGACAGTTAACCGGGGAGCTGTTTTTT.

The V gene is TRBV30, the J gene TRBJ2-7; no clear D. The germline V gene encodes CDR1 GTSNPN and CDR2 SVGIG (reference sequence). The CDR3 consists of 14 residues. V was pared by 0 bases and J by 1 base, with 10 bases between. The CDR3 loop reads CAWSVQPGSYEQYF. CDR3 DNA: TGTGCCTGGAGTGTTCAGCCAGGTTCCTACGAGCAGTACTTC. The whole variable domain, remainder taken from reference TRBV30 and TRBJ2-7, is SQTIHQWPATLVQPVGSPLSLECTVEGTSNPNLYWYRQAAGRGLQLLFYSVGIGQISSEVPQNLSASRPQDRQFILSSKKLLLSDSGFYLCAWSVQPGSYEQYFGPGTRLTVT.